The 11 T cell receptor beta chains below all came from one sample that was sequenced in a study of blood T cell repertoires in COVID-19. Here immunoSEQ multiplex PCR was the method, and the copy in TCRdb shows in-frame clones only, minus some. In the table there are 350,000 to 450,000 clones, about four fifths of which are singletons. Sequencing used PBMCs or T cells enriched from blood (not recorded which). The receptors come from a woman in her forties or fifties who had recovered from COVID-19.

CDR3 in DNA: TGTGCCAGCAGCTTGGCCTCGGGGGCAGGGGGTAACCCCCCTGAGCAGTACTTC. As protein: CASSLASGAGGNPPEQYF. V usage is TRBV5-6 and J usage is TRBJ2-7, with D possibly TRBD1 on 7 matching bases. Trimming took off 0 bases at V and 7 bases at J, with 26 bases between the two ends. The CDR3 extends over 18 amino acids. Germline CDR1 SGHDT, CDR2 YYEEEE.

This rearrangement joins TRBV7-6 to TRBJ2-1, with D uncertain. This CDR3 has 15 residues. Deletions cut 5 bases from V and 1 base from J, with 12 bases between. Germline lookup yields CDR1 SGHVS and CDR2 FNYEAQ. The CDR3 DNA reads TGTGCCAGCAGCCCCCGACCGGGTTCCTACAATGAGCAGTTCTTC. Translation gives CASSPRPGSYNEQFF.

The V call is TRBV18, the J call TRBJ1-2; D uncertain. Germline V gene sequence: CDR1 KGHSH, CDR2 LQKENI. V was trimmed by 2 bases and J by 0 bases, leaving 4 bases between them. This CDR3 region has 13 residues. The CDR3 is CASSPNTNYGYTF. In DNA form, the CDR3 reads TGTGCCAGCTCACCAAACACTAACTATGGCTACACCTTC.

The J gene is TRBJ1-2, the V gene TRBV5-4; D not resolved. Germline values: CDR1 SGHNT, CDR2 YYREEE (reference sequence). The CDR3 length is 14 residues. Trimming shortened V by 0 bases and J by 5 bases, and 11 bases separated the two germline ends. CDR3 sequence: CASSLGLQAYGYTF. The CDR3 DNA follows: TGTGCCAGCAGCTTGGGATTGCAGGCTTATGGCTACACCTTC.

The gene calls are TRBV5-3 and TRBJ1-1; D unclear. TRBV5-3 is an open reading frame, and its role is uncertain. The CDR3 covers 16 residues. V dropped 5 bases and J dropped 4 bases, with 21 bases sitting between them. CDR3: CARRIAQRIGITEAFF. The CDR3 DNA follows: TGTGCCAGAAGGATCGCACAGCGGATTGGCATCACTGAAGCTTTCTTT.

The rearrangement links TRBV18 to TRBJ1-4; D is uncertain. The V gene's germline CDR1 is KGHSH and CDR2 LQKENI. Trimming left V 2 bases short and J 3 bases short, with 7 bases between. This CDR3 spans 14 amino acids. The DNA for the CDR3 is TGTGCCAGCTCACCAATACAGTCTAATGAAAAACTGTTTTTT. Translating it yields CASSPIQSNEKLFF.

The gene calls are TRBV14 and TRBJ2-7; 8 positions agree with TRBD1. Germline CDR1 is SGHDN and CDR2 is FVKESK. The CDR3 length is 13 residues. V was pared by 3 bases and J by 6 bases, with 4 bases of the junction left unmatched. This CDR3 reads CASSQGQASEQYF. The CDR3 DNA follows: TGTGCCAGCAGCCAGGGACAGGCGAGCGAGCAGTACTTC.

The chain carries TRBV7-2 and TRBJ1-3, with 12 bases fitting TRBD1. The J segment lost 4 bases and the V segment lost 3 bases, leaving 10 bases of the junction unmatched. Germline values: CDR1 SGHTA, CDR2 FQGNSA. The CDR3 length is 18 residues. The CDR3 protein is CASSFTSGTGGLGNTIYF. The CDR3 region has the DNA TGTGCCAGCAGCTTCACCTCCGGGACAGGGGGCCTAGGAAACACCATATATTTT.

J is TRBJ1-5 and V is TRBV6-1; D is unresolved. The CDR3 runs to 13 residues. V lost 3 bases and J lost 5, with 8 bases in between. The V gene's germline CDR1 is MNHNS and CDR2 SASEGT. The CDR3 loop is CASSDPVYQPQHF. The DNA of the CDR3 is TGTGCCAGCAGTGACCCAGTATATCAGCCCCAGCATTTT.

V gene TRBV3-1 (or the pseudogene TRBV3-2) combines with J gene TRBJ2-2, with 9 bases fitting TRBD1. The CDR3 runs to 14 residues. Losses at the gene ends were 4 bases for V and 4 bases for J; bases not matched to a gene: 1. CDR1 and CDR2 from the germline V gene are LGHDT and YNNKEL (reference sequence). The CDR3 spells CASSRGQGTGELFF. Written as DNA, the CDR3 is TGTGCCAGCAGCCGGGGACAGGGCACCGGGGAGCTGTTTTTT.

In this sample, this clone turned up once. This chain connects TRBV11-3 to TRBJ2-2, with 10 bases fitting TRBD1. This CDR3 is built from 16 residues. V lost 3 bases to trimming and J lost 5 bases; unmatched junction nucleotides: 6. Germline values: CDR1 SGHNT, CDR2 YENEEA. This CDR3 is CASSFRTGGDTGELFF. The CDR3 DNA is TGTGCCAGCAGCTTTAGGACAGGGGGGGATACCGGGGAGCTGTTTTTT.